This entry is about one TCR beta chain. The study reverse transcribed the entire isolated RNA, so it sequenced expressed TCRB transcripts. Mean read depth for naive, central memory and regulatory T cell samples was 3.5 million to 4.5 million reads. The protocol was immunoSEQ multiplex PCR, while the TCRdb copy is restricted to in-frame clones and leaves out a portion. Of 200,000 to 250,000 clones listed, 11% are singletons. The record originates from a study of beta chain features in type 1 diabetes. Stem cell-like memory, regulatory, central memory and naive CD4+ cells were sorted via CD45RO/CCR7/CD25/CD127/CD95/CD27. The TCR comes from a young man in good health. The sequencing sample was made of central memory CD4+ T cells from blood.

CDR3 DNA: TGTGCCAGCAGCGTAGCTTCAGGGGGCACCTACGAGCAGTACTTC. Translated, it gives CASSVASGGTYEQYF. The chain carries TRBV9 and TRBJ2-7, with 8 nucleotides matching TRBD1. Germline V lookup: CDR1 SGDLS, CDR2 YYNGEE. After removal of 0 bases from V and 2 bases from J, the junction contained 4 bases not matched to a gene. The CDR3 is 15 residues long.